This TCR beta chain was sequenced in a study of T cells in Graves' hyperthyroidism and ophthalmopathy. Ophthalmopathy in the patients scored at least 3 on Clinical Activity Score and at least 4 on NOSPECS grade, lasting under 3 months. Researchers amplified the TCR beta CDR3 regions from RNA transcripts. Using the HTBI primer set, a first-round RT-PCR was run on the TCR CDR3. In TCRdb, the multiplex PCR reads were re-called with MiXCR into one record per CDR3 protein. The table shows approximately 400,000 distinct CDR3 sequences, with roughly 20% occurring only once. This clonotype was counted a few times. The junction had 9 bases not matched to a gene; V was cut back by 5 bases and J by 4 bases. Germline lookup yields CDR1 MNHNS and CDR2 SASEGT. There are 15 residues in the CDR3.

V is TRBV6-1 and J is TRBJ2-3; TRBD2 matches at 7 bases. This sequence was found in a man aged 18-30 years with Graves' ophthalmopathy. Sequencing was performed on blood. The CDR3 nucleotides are TGTGCCAGCAGTCTTCCGGGGGGAGGCGCAGATACGCAGTATTTT. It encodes CASSLPGGGADTQYF.